The 30 T cell receptor beta chains reported below all come from one sample, sequenced in a study of shared clonotypes between healthy human individuals. Repertoires were generated with immunoSEQ multiplex PCR, while TCRdb's copy carries only in-frame clones and drops some. The sample records fewer than 1.8 million clones, 98% to 99% being singletons. Material: naive CD4+ T cells sorted from blood. Specified subset: CD45RA+ positively selected. Receptors originate from a man aged 25 to 40 in good health.

The chain is built from TRBV6-1 and TRBJ2-3; perhaps TRBD1 as D (5 bases). The V and J ends lost 6 bases and 1 base respectively, with 8 bases between them. CDR3 length: 13 amino acids. CDR1 is MNHNS, CDR2 SASEGT, per germline. CDR3 in amino acids: CASRETGTDTQYF. In DNA form, the CDR3 reads TGTGCCAGCAGGGAGACAGGCACAGATACGCAGTATTTT.

This sequence joins TRBV25-1 and TRBJ1-3; the D is unclear. Trimming removed 3 bases at V and 2 bases at J, with 8 bases between. From germline, CDR1 is MGHDK and CDR2 SYGVNS. This CDR3 is built from 14 residues. The CDR3 loop reads CASSDSFTGNTIYF. In DNA, the CDR3 is TGTGCCAGCAGTGACAGCTTTACTGGAAACACCATATATTTT.

This clone was recorded only once. The chain links TRBV25-1 to TRBJ2-1; D ambiguous. V gave up 5 bases and J gave up 6 bases, with 14 bases separating them. There are 14 residues in the CDR3. The germline V gene encodes CDR1 MGHDK and CDR2 SYGVNS. CDR3: CASSPPPATNEQFF. The CDR3 bases are TGTGCCAGCAGTCCCCCCCCGGCTACCAATGAGCAGTTCTTC.

The chain links TRBV11-3 to TRBJ1-3, with D tentatively TRBD1 (5 bases). Trimming removed 5 bases at V and 0 bases at J, with 11 bases between. CDR3 length: 15 amino acids. Germline V CDR1 and CDR2: SGHNT, YENEEA. CDR3 residues: CASSLGTASGNTIYF. DNA for the CDR3: TGTGCCAGCAGCCTTGGGACGGCCTCTGGAAACACCATATATTTT.

The chain couples TRBV13 to TRBJ1-1; possible D gene TRBD1, 6 bases. This CDR3 is built from 16 residues. Germline V gives CDR1 PRHDT, CDR2 FYEKMQ (reference sequence). The V gene lost 4 bases and the J gene lost 4 bases, with 19 bases spanning the gap. The CDR3 nucleotides read TGTGCCAGCAGCTCTTTGGGGGCCATGTTGGGCACTGAAGCTTTCTTT. It translates to CASSSLGAMLGTEAFF. Filled out from reference TRBV13 and TRBJ1-1, the complete variable domain reads AAGVIQSPRHLIKEKRETATLKCYPIPRHDTVYWYQQGPGQDPQFLISFYEKMQSDKGSIPDRFSAQQFSDYHSELNMSSLELGDSALYFCASSSLGAMLGTEAFFGQGTRLTVV.

Notes on this clone: The junction departs from the called germline gene at one end, perhaps through a read error. The V call is TRBV11-3, the J call TRBJ1-1; 7 nucleotides line up with TRBD1. The CDR3 has 13 residues. Germline values: CDR1 SGHNT, CDR2 YENEEA. CDR3 coding DNA: TGTGCCAGCAGCTTAGATGCAAGCTCGGGACAGAGTTTT. This sequence encodes CASSLDASSGQSF.

The chain has TRBV30 and TRBJ1-2; a possible D gene is TRBD1 (5 bases). The CDR3 loop spans 15 amino acids. The germline gives CDR1 GTSNPN, CDR2 SVGIG (reference sequence). V was pared by 2 bases and J by 1 base, with 14 bases between. DNA of the CDR3: TGTGCCTGGAGTCAAGGGCGGGACCATAACTATGGCTACACCTTC. This translates into CAWSQGRDHNYGYTF.

This chain uses TRBV19 with TRBJ1-4; D uncertain. Germline assignment: CDR1 LNHDA and CDR2 SQIVND (reference sequence). Trimming shortened V by 9 bases and J by 13 bases, and 12 bases separated the two germline ends. The CDR3 is 10 residues long. CDR3 residues: CASVGKGLFF. Here the CDR3 DNA reads TGTGCCAGCGTGGGTAAGGGACTGTTTTTT. Using reference TRBV19 and TRBJ1-4 for the parts outside the CDR3, the full variable domain is DGGITQSPKYLFRKEGQNVTLSCEQNLNHDAMYWYRQDPGQGLRLIYYSQIVNDFQKGDIAEGYSVSREKKESFPLTVTSAQKNPTAFYLCASVGKGLFFGSGTQLSVL.

The chain uses TRBV19 and TRBJ2-7; 15 bases fit TRBD2. V dropped 5 bases and J dropped 3; count of bases not matched to a gene: 8. This CDR3 comprises 17 residues. Germline V gene sequence: CDR1 LNHDA, CDR2 SQIVND (reference sequence). CDR3 in amino acids: CASSGKGLAGGGYEQYF. For the CDR3, the DNA is TGTGCCAGTAGTGGAAAGGGACTAGCGGGAGGAGGCTACGAGCAGTACTTC.

V usage is TRBV13 and J usage is TRBJ2-7, with 10 bases fitting TRBD2. V shed 3 bases and J 3 bases; nucleotides not matched to a gene: 8. Germline V gene lookup returns CDR1 PRHDT and CDR2 FYEKMQ (reference sequence). The CDR3 loop spans 16 amino acids. CDR3 DNA: TGTGCCAGCAGCTTCGGTGGTCGACTAGCGGGCTACGAGCAGTACTTC. Residues: CASSFGGRLAGYEQYF.

The rearrangement joins TRBV28 to TRBJ2-7, with TRBD2 identical over 9 bases. Germline CDR1 reads MDHEN; CDR2 reads SYDVKM. Trimming cost V 2 bases and J 4 bases; bases outside gene matches: 9. The CDR3 is 16 residues long. CDR3 protein: CASSLGLLAGKYEQYF. In DNA, the CDR3 is TGTGCCAGCAGTTTAGGTCTCCTAGCGGGAAAATACGAGCAGTACTTC.

This clone was seen only a few times. The gene calls are TRBV9 and TRBJ2-7; TRBD1 matches 9 bases. Germline CDR1 is SGDLS and CDR2 is YYNGEE. The CDR3 runs 15 residues. Unmatched junction bases numbered 10, after V lost 3 bases and J lost 6 bases. CDR3 loop: CASSAYGTGLSEQYF. In DNA, the CDR3 is TGTGCCAGCAGCGCCTACGGGACAGGGCTTAGCGAGCAGTACTTC.

This chain links TRBV28 with TRBJ1-4; 9 nucleotides align to TRBD1. The germline gives CDR1 MDHEN, CDR2 SYDVKM. V was pared by 8 bases and J by 4 bases, with 8 bases of the junction left unmatched. The CDR3 consists of 15 residues. This CDR3 reads CASGSATGGNEKLFF. CDR3 coding DNA: TGTGCCAGCGGTTCCGCGACAGGGGGTAATGAAAAACTGTTTTTT. The full variable domain, in which reference TRBV28 and TRBJ1-4 provide the parts outside the CDR3, is DVKVTQSSRYLVKRTGEKVFLECVQDMDHENMFWYRQDPGLGLRLIYFSYDVKMKEKGDIPEGYSVSREKKERFSLILESASTNQTSMYLCASGSATGGNEKLFFGSGTQLSVL.

CDR3 bases: TGTGCCAGCAGCTTCTCGGGACAGGGACGGGAGACCCAGTACTTC. This gives the protein CASSFSGQGRETQYF. The chain carries TRBV5-5 and TRBJ2-5; 9 bases are shared with TRBD1. V lost 2 bases and J lost 5; bases outside the gene matches: 7. The germline gives CDR1 SGHKS, CDR2 YYEKEE (reference sequence). CDR3 length equals 15 residues.

The rearrangement links TRBV20-1 to TRBJ2-3; unclear D gene. Looked up from germline, CDR1 is DFQATT and CDR2 is SNEGSKA (reference sequence). V shed 4 bases and J shed 5 bases, with 7 bases lying between them. The CDR3 covers 11 residues. CDR3 coding DNA: TGCAGTGCTAAACGGGTAGATACGCAGTATTTT. Translating gives CSAKRVDTQYF.

The V gene is TRBV28, the J gene TRBJ2-7, with D possibly being TRBD2 (6 bases). The V end lost 8 bases, the J end lost 4 bases, and 18 bases lay between the germline ends. This CDR3 is 14 amino acids long. Germline CDR1 and CDR2: MDHEN and SYDVKM. CDR3 sequence: CASSGSGLSYEQYF. Written as DNA, the CDR3 is TGTGCCAGCTCGGGTAGCGGTCTATCTTACGAGCAGTACTTC.

This chain connects TRBV19 to TRBJ1-2; D call uncertain. Per germline, CDR1 LNHDA and CDR2 SQIVND (reference sequence). This CDR3 comprises 16 residues. Trimming cost V 6 bases and J 4 bases, with 21 bases left between them. The CDR3 DNA reads TGTGCCAGTAGAACCCCCCAGACGGTACCTTTCTATGGCTACACCTTC. It translates to CASRTPQTVPFYGYTF. The variable domain in full, completed from reference TRBV19 and TRBJ1-2, reads DGGITQSPKYLFRKEGQNVTLSCEQNLNHDAMYWYRQDPGQGLRLIYYSQIVNDFQKGDIAEGYSVSREKKESFPLTVTSAQKNPTAFYLCASRTPQTVPFYGYTFGSGTRLTVV.

This clone is a singleton in its sample. The V gene is TRBV6-1, the J gene TRBJ1-1; tentatively, D is TRBD1 (6 bases). V lost 4 bases to trimming and J lost 5 bases, with 17 bases between them. Germline lookup yields CDR1 MNHNS and CDR2 SASEGT. The CDR3 contains 15 residues. The DNA of the CDR3 is TGTGCCAGCAGTGCGGGGGTCACAGGGCGGACTGAAGCTTTCTTT. The encoded protein is CASSAGVTGRTEAFF.

The gene calls are TRBV27 and TRBJ2-7; D is perhaps TRBD2 (5 bases). The CDR3 extends over 14 amino acids. Germline loops: CDR1 MNHEY, CDR2 SMNVEV (reference sequence). V was clipped by 3 bases and J by 6 bases, with 15 bases between them. The CDR3 nucleotides read TGTGCCAGCAGTTTTCGAGGGAGTGGGTCCGAGCAGTACTTC. It specifies CASSFRGSGSEQYF.

This clone appeared a single time. The CDR3 sequence is CASSLWGQDNTGELFF. The CDR3 DNA sequence: TGCGCCAGCAGCTTGTGGGGTCAGGATAACACCGGGGAGCTGTTTTTT. The chain recombines TRBV5-1 with TRBJ2-2; D is ambiguous. The CDR3 contains 16 residues. Trimming removed 1 base from V and 2 bases from J, with 12 bases in between. Germline V CDR1 and CDR2: SGHRS, YFSETQ.

V and J are TRBV11-2 and TRBJ1-5; D is unresolved. CDR1 SGHAT and CDR2 FQNNGV come from the germline V gene. The CDR3 has 15 amino acids. V was shortened by 2 bases and J by 6 bases, with 14 bases between the two germline ends. The CDR3 sequence: CASSLSGGVGQPQHF. Written as DNA, the CDR3 is TGTGCCAGCAGCTTATCGGGCGGGGTAGGTCAGCCCCAGCATTTT.

The chain combines TRBV5-1 with TRBJ1-1; tentative D call: TRBD1 (6 bases). CDR1 and CDR2 from the germline V gene are SGHRS and YFSETQ. The CDR3 has 15 amino acids. Trimming took off 1 base at V and 0 bases at J, with 10 bases between the two ends. Written as DNA, the CDR3 is TGCGCCAGCAGCTTGATAGGGGGGATGAACACTGAAGCTTTCTTT. This codes for CASSLIGGMNTEAFF.

V is TRBV18 and J is TRBJ1-1; perhaps TRBD1 as D (6 bases). V was clipped by 5 bases and J by 3 bases, with 16 bases between them. CDR3 size: 15 residues. Germline CDR1 is KGHSH and CDR2 is LQKENI. In nucleotides, the CDR3 is TGTGCCAGCTCAAGGACAGCCCGGACAGACACTGAAGCTTTCTTT. Its protein is CASSRTARTDTEAFF.

As for this clone: An end of the junction does not agree with germline; a read error may underlie this. This chain connects TRBV7-7 to TRBJ2-1, with D perhaps matching TRBD1 or TRBD2 (6 bases each). Germline values: CDR1 SSHAT, CDR2 FNYEAQ (reference sequence). This CDR3 is 14 amino acids long. The CDR3 region has the DNA TGTGCTAGCAGCCCCCTCGGGGGCGGAGATGAGCAGTTCTTC. Translating it yields CASSPLGGGDEQFF.

This chain's CDR3 is CASSLADRGYTNWNEQYF. The CDR3 nucleotides read TGTGCCAGCAGCTTAGCGGACAGGGGGTACACCAACTGGAACGAGCAGTACTTC. This chain links TRBV7-3 with TRBJ2-7, with 10 bases matching TRBD1. Trimming removed 2 bases from V and 5 bases from J; junction bases left unmatched: 15. Looked up from germline, CDR1 is SGHTA and CDR2 is FQGTGA. The CDR3 covers 18 residues. Together with reference TRBV7-3 and TRBJ2-7, the CDR3 gives the full variable domain: GAGVSQTPSNKVTEKGKYVELRCDPISGHTALYWYRQSLGQGPEFLIYFQGTGAADDSGLPNDRFFAVRPEGSVSTLKIQRTERGDSAVYLCASSLADRGYTNWNEQYFGPGTRLTVT.

The chain joins TRBV4-3 to TRBJ1-1; D ambiguous. CDR3 size: 14 residues. Looked up from germline, CDR1 is LGHNA and CDR2 is YSLEER. V was clipped by 4 bases and J by 0 bases, with 9 bases between them. The CDR3 loop reads CASSLGVMNTEAFF. The CDR3 DNA reads TGCGCCAGCAGCCTTGGTGTCATGAACACTGAAGCTTTCTTT.

The rearrangement joins TRBV19 to TRBJ1-4; no reliable D call. CDR1 and CDR2 from the germline V gene are LNHDA and SQIVND (reference sequence). Trimming removed 3 bases at V and 5 bases at J, with 7 bases between. The CDR3 sequence is 13 residues long. The CDR3 spells CASSISSNEKLFF. For the CDR3, the DNA is TGTGCCAGTAGTATCTCCTCCAATGAAAAACTGTTTTTT.

The chain links TRBV19 to TRBJ2-1, with D unresolved. The CDR3 length is 14 residues. V was pared by 5 bases and J by 8 bases, with 16 bases between. The V gene's germline CDR1 is LNHDA and CDR2 SQIVND (reference sequence). CDR3 residues: CASSPRYIGDEQFF. DNA of the CDR3: TGTGCCAGTAGTCCTAGGTACATTGGGGATGAGCAGTTCTTC.

V and J are TRBV28 and TRBJ2-7, with 9 nucleotides matching TRBD1. V dropped 4 bases and J dropped 0; count of bases not matched to a gene: 10. This CDR3 has 17 residues. Germline V lookup: CDR1 MDHEN, CDR2 SYDVKM. The CDR3 region is CASSSPPGTGNSYEQYF. The CDR3 nucleotides are TGTGCCAGCAGTTCTCCCCCCGGGACAGGGAACTCCTACGAGCAGTACTTC. The whole variable domain, remainder taken from reference TRBV28 and TRBJ2-7, is DVKVTQSSRYLVKRTGEKVFLECVQDMDHENMFWYRQDPGLGLRLIYFSYDVKMKEKGDIPEGYSVSREKKERFSLILESASTNQTSMYLCASSSPPGTGNSYEQYFGPGTRLTVT.

This chain links TRBV2 with TRBJ1-2; D gene uncertain. V dropped 1 base and J dropped 2 bases, with 11 bases sitting between them. CDR3 length: 15 residues. CDR1 is SNHLY, CDR2 FYNNEI, per germline. Here the CDR3 reads CASSEVGPGNYGYTF. The CDR3 nucleotides read TGTGCCAGCAGTGAAGTAGGACCGGGGAACTATGGCTACACCTTC.